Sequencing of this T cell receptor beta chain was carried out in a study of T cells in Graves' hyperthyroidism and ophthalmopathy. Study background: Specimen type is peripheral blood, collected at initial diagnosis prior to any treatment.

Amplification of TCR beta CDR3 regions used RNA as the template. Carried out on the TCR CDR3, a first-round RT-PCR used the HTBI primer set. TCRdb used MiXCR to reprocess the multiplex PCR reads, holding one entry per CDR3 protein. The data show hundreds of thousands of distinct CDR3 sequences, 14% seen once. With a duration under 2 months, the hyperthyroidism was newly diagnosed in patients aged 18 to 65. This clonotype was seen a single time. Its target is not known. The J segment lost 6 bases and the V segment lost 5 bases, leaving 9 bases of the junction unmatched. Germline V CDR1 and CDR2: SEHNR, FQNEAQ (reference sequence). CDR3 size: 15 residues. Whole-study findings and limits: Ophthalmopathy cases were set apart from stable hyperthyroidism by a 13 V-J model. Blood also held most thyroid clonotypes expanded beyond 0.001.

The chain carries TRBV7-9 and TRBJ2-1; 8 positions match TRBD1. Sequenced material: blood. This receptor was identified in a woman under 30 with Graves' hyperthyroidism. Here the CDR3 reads CASSTAATGANEQFF. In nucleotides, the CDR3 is TGTGCCAGCAGCACCGCCGCGACAGGGGCCAATGAGCAGTTCTTC.